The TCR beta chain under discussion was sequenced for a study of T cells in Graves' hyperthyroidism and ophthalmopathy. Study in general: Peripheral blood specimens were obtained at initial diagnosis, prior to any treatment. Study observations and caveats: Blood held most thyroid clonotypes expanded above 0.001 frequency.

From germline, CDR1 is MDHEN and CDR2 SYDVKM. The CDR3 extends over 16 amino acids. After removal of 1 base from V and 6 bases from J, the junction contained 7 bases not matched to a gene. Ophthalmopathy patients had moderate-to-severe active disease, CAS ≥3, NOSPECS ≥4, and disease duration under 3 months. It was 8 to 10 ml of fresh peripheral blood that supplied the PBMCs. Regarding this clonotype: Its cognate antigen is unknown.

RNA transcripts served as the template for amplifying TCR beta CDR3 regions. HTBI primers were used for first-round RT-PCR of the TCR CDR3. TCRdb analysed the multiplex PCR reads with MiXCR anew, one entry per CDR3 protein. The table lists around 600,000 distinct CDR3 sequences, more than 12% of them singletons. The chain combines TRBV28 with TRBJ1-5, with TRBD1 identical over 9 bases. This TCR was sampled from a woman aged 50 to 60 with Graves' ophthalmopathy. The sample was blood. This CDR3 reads CASSLYGTGTGQPQHF. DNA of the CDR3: TGTGCCAGCAGTTTATATGGGACAGGGACAGGTCAGCCCCAGCATTTT.